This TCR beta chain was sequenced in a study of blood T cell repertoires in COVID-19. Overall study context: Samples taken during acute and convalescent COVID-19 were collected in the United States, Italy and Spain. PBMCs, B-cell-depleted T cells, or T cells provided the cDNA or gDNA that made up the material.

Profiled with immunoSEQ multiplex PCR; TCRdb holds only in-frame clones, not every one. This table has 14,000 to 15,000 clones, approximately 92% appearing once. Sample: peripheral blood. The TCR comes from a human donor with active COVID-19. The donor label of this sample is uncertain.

DNA of the CDR3: TGCGCCAGCAGCCTAACTAGTCCCTCCTACAATGAGCAGTTCTTC. Translating gives CASSLTSPSYNEQFF. V and J are TRBV5-1 and TRBJ2-1; D is perhaps TRBD2 (5 bases). V was pared by 4 bases and J by 0 bases, with 11 bases between. The germline gives CDR1 SGHRS, CDR2 YFSETQ. There are 15 residues in the CDR3.